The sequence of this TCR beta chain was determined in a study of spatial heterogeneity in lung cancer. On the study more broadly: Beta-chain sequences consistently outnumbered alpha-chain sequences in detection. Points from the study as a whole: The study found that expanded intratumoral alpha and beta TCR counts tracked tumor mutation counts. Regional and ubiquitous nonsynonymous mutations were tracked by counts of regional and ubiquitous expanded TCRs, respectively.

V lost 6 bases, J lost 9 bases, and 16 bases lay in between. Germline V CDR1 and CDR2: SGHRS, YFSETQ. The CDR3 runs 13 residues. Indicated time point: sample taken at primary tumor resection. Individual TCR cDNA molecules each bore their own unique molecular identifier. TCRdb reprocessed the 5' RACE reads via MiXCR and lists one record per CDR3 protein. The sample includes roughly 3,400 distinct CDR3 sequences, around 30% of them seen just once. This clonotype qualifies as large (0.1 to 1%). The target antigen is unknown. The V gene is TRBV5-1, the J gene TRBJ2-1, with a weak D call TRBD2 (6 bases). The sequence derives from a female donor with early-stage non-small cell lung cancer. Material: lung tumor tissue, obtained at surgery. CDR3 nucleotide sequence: TGCGCCAGCACCTGGGGCGGGGACGGTGAGCAGTTCTTC. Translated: CASTWGGDGEQFF.